Following are 25 T cell receptor beta chains from one sample sequenced in a study of blood T cell repertoires in COVID-19. Sequencing used immunoSEQ multiplex PCR; TCRdb keeps in-frame clones, though not all of them. This table holds roughly 120,000 clones, around 90% found once. Sequenced input: peripheral blood. These receptors were obtained from a man between 60 and 75 years old with COVID-19, enrolled during active disease.

CDR3 region: CASINIGGTEAFF. CDR3 sequence (DNA): TGTGCCAGTATCAATATCGGGGGCACTGAAGCTTTCTTT. This chain uses TRBV19 with TRBJ1-1; D may be TRBD1 (5 bases). Germline V CDR1 and CDR2: LNHDA, SQIVND (reference sequence). Trimming removed 7 bases from V and 4 bases from J, with 13 bases in between. There are 13 residues in the CDR3.

The chain recombines TRBV27 with TRBJ1-2; 7 bases fit TRBD1. Germline assignment: CDR1 MNHEY and CDR2 SMNVEV (reference sequence). The J segment lost 0 bases and the V segment lost 0 bases, leaving 7 bases of the junction unmatched. This CDR3 spans 17 amino acids. The CDR3, as DNA: TGTGCCAGCAGTTTATCGGCCAACAGGGGACCTAACTATGGCTACACCTTC. It translates to CASSLSANRGPNYGYTF.

This clone was seen only once. The chain uses TRBV6-5 and TRBJ1-5; no reliable D call. V gave up 5 bases and J gave up 5 bases, with 10 bases separating them. The germline V gene has CDR1 MNHEY and CDR2 SVGAGI. This CDR3 region has 13 residues. Written as DNA, the CDR3 is TGTGCCAGCAGTCCAAACAGCTATCAGCCCCAGCATTTT. Protein sequence: CASSPNSYQPQHF.

The CDR3 protein is CASRMDRGGAYGYTF. The CDR3 DNA is TGTGCCAGTAGAATGGACAGGGGTGGGGCCTATGGCTACACCTTC. The rearrangement uses TRBV19 and TRBJ1-2; 9 nucleotides line up with TRBD1. V lost 6 bases to trimming and J lost 4 bases; unmatched junction nucleotides: 9. Germline V gives CDR1 LNHDA, CDR2 SQIVND (reference sequence). The CDR3 consists of 15 residues.

V and J are TRBV3-1 (or the pseudogene TRBV3-2) and TRBJ1-2; D ambiguous. Deletions cut 3 bases from V and 0 bases from J, with 5 bases between. Germline lookup yields CDR1 LGHDT and CDR2 YNNKEL (reference sequence). This CDR3 comprises 13 residues. CDR3 loop: CASSHNSNYGYTF. Here the CDR3 DNA reads TGTGCCAGCAGCCATAATTCTAACTATGGCTACACCTTC.

The V and J genes are TRBV5-6 and TRBJ2-3; D possibly corresponds to TRBD1 (6 bases). V gave up 2 bases and J gave up 2 bases, with 9 bases separating them. The CDR3 contains 14 residues. Germline lookup yields CDR1 SGHDT and CDR2 YYEEEE. The CDR3 is CASSFQGTTDTQYF. In DNA form, the CDR3 reads TGTGCCAGCAGCTTTCAGGGGACCACAGATACGCAGTATTTT.

The J gene is TRBJ1-2, the V gene TRBV18; D is ambiguous. V lost 5 bases to trimming and J lost 2 bases, with 21 bases between them. The CDR3 has 17 amino acids. CDR1 and CDR2 from the germline V gene are KGHSH and LQKENI. CDR3 coding DNA: TGTGCCAGCTCAATAACTTCCTTATCTTGGGAGAACTATGGCTACACCTTC. As protein: CASSITSLSWENYGYTF.

The chain has TRBV25-1 and TRBJ1-4; maybe TRBD1 (5 bases). Germline values: CDR1 MGHDK, CDR2 SYGVNS. The ends were cut back, 8 bases at V and 0 bases at J, with 13 bases in the middle. The length of the CDR3 is 15 residues. CDR3 sequence: CASAGGGATNEKLFF. CDR3 DNA sequence: TGTGCCAGCGCCGGGGGAGGGGCAACTAATGAAAAACTGTTTTTT.

The chain has TRBV7-9 and TRBJ1-3; TRBD1 is a possible D gene (6 bases). V dropped 6 bases and J dropped 0 bases, with 21 bases sitting between them. Germline V gene lookup returns CDR1 SEHNR and CDR2 FQNEAQ (reference sequence). There are 18 residues in the CDR3. CDR3 sequence: CASRGGAQRGTSGNTIYF. Written as DNA, the CDR3 is TGTGCCAGCAGAGGGGGAGCTCAGAGGGGCACCTCTGGAAACACCATATATTTT. Looking up the rest from reference TRBV7-9 and TRBJ1-3 gives the full variable domain: DTGVSQNPRHKITKRGQNVTFRCDPISEHNRLYWYRQTLGQGPEFLTYFQNEAQLEKSRLLSDRFSAERPKGSFSTLEIQRTEQGDSAMYLCASRGGAQRGTSGNTIYFGEGSWLTVV.

This clone was found once. This rearrangement joins TRBV15 to TRBJ2-1; 8 nucleotides align to TRBD1. Per germline, CDR1 LNHNV and CDR2 YYDKDF (reference sequence). The junction had 10 bases not matched to a gene; V was cut back by 5 bases and J by 1 base. This CDR3 contains 17 residues. CDR3 DNA: TGTGCCACCAGCGGAGGGGACAGGATGGGTTCCTACAATGAGCAGTTCTTC. It encodes CATSGGDRMGSYNEQFF.

The CDR3 protein is CASSQDFYNEQFF. DNA of the CDR3: TGTGCCAGCAGCCAAGACTTCTACAATGAGCAGTTCTTC. The chain is built from TRBV3-1 (or the pseudogene TRBV3-2) and TRBJ2-1; D call uncertain. Trimming removed 0 bases from V and 3 bases from J, with 3 bases in between. The germline CDR1 and CDR2 sequences are LGHDT and YNNKEL (reference sequence). The CDR3 sequence is 13 residues long.

The rearrangement uses TRBV19 and TRBJ1-5, with a weak D call TRBD1 (6 bases). From germline, CDR1 is LNHDA and CDR2 SQIVND (reference sequence). This CDR3 spans 16 amino acids. Trimming removed 4 bases at V and 6 bases at J, with 19 bases between. CDR3 in amino acids: CASSSPQGPRRQPQHF. The CDR3 DNA reads as TGTGCCAGTAGTAGTCCCCAGGGGCCACGGCGTCAGCCCCAGCATTTT.

This chain joins TRBV7-9 and TRBJ1-5; D is possibly TRBD1 (5 bases). Trimming cost V 5 bases and J 6 bases, with 11 bases left between them. Germline V gene data show CDR1 as SEHNR and CDR2 as FQNEAQ (reference sequence). The CDR3 runs 13 residues. CDR3 amino acids: CASSPGGAQPQHF. The CDR3 region has the DNA TGTGCCAGCAGCCCGGGGGGAGCTCAGCCCCAGCATTTT.

V is TRBV3-1 (or the pseudogene TRBV3-2) and J is TRBJ2-3; D is possibly TRBD2 (6 bases). Germline values: CDR1 LGHDT, CDR2 YNNKEL (reference sequence). V was clipped by 1 base and J by 7 bases, with 9 bases between them. This CDR3 has 13 amino acids. The CDR3 nucleotides are TGTGCCAGCAGCCAAGTACGGGGGAATACGCAGTATTTT. This sequence encodes CASSQVRGNTQYF.

The chain combines TRBV18 with TRBJ2-7; D gene uncertain. Germline CDR1 reads KGHSH; CDR2 reads LQKENI. The CDR3 covers 12 residues. The germline V and J ends were trimmed by 5 bases and 2 bases, with 7 bases remaining between them. This chain's CDR3 is CASSTGTYEQYF. CDR3 sequence (DNA): TGTGCCAGCTCAACCGGTACCTACGAGCAGTACTTC.

The table lists this clone with a count of one. The chain uses TRBV5-1 and TRBJ1-2; D might be TRBD1 (5 bases). Trimming removed 0 bases at V and 0 bases at J, with 6 bases between. This CDR3 has 14 amino acids. Germline-derived CDR1 and CDR2 are SGHRS and YFSETQ. CDR3 DNA sequence: TGCGCCAGCAGCTTGGGGGACTCTAACTATGGCTACACCTTC. It yields the protein CASSLGDSNYGYTF.

This clone came up once. The V and J genes are TRBV11-2 and TRBJ1-2, with D hard to call. Deletions cut 6 bases from V and 3 bases from J, with 17 bases between. CDR1 SGHAT and CDR2 FQNNGV come from the germline V gene. The CDR3 has 15 residues. In DNA form, the CDR3 reads TGTGCCAGCAGGCTAGGTATAACTGAGGACTATGGCTACACCTTC. It encodes CASRLGITEDYGYTF.

To note about this clone: Distinct nucleotide sequences in the sample also encode this CDR3. The chain joins TRBV2 to TRBJ2-7; D unclear. The CDR3 consists of 12 residues. Germline-derived CDR1 and CDR2 are SNHLY and FYNNEI. Trimming pared 1 base from V and 3 bases from J, leaving 4 bases between. CDR3 nucleotides: TGTGCCAGCAGTGAAGTGAGCTACGAGCAGTACTTC. Encoded protein: CASSEVSYEQYF. Full variable domain (rest looked up from reference TRBV2 and TRBJ2-7): EPEVTQTPSHQVTQMGQEVILRCVPISNHLYFYWYRQILGQKVEFLVSFYNNEISEKSEIFDDQFSVERPDGSNFTLKIRSTKLEDSAMYFCASSEVSYEQYFGPGTRLTVT.

The chain recombines TRBV2 with TRBJ2-2, with a possible D match to TRBD2 (5 bases). This CDR3 is built from 15 residues. Deletions cut 2 bases from V and 2 bases from J, with 9 bases between. Per the germline V gene, CDR1 is SNHLY and CDR2 is FYNNEI. This CDR3 reads CASSEQRANTGELFF. Written as DNA, the CDR3 is TGTGCCAGCAGTGAACAGAGGGCTAACACCGGGGAGCTGTTTTTT.

The chain employs TRBV9 and TRBJ1-6, with D possibly matching TRBD1 (6 bases). The CDR3 extends over 15 amino acids. CDR1 is SGDLS, CDR2 YYNGEE, per germline. Trimming took off 0 bases at V and 14 bases at J, with 18 bases between the two ends. The chain's CDR3 is CASSVDSRGPGALHF. The CDR3 DNA sequence: TGTGCCAGCAGCGTAGACTCCAGGGGACCCGGGGCCCTCCACTTT.

The chain employs TRBV7-3 and TRBJ2-3; possible D gene TRBD2, 5 bases. The V end lost 2 bases, the J end lost 2 bases, and 11 bases lay between the germline ends. The CDR3 is 15 residues long. Looked up from germline, CDR1 is SGHTA and CDR2 is FQGTGA. DNA for the CDR3: TGTGCCAGCAGCTTACCCGGGGTTCCCACAGATACGCAGTATTTT. Translating gives CASSLPGVPTDTQYF.

Here the CDR3 reads CASSLGAGPYNEQFF. The CDR3 DNA reads as TGTGCCAGCAGCTTAGGCGCGGGGCCTTACAATGAGCAGTTCTTC. The chain uses TRBV7-6 and TRBJ2-1; a weak D match, TRBD2 (6 bases). CDR3 length: 15 amino acids. From germline, CDR1 is SGHVS and CDR2 FNYEAQ. V was pared by 1 base and J by 4 bases, with 11 bases between.

As concerns this clone: Other DNA sequences in this sample translate to the same CDR3. The J gene is TRBJ1-1, the V gene TRBV3-1 (or the pseudogene TRBV3-2); maybe TRBD1 (6 bases). The CDR3 contains 13 residues. Trimming took 4 bases from V and 1 from J, leaving 7 bases between them. The germline gives CDR1 LGHDT, CDR2 YNNKEL (reference sequence). In nucleotides, the CDR3 is TGTGCCAGCAGCCCGACAGGGAACACTGAAGCTTTCTTT. It yields the protein CASSPTGNTEAFF.

V gene TRBV19 combines with J gene TRBJ2-1; 11 bases line up with TRBD2. In germline, CDR1 is LNHDA, CDR2 SQIVND (reference sequence). This CDR3 has 17 amino acids. J gave up 1 base and V 6 bases, and 8 bases lay outside the gene matches. CDR3 in DNA: TGTGCCAGTAGGGACGCGACTAGCGGGGTTTCCTACAATGAGCAGTTCTTC. Translated: CASRDATSGVSYNEQFF.

This clone appeared a single time. CDR3 DNA: TGTGCCAGCAGCTTATATCCGCAAGAGACCCAGTACTTC. Translation gives CASSLYPQETQYF. V gene TRBV11-3 combines with J gene TRBJ2-5; D remains unclear. The CDR3 is made up of 13 amino acids. The V end lost 2 bases, the J end lost 2 bases, and 6 bases lay between the germline ends. The germline V gene encodes CDR1 SGHNT and CDR2 YENEEA.